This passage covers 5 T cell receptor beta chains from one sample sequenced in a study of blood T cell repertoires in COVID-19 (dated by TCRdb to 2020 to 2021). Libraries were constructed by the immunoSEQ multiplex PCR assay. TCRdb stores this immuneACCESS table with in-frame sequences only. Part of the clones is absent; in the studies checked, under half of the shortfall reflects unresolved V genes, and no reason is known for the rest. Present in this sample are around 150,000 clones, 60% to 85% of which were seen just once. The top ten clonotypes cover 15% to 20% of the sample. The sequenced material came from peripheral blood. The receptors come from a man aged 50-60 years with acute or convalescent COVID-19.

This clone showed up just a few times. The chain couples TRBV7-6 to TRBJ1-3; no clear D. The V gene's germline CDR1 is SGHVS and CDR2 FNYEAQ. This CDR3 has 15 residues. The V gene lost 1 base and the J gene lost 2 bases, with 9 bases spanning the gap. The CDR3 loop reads CASSLVAGAGNTIYF. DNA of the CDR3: TGTGCCAGCAGCTTAGTCGCCGGGGCTGGAAACACCATATATTTT.

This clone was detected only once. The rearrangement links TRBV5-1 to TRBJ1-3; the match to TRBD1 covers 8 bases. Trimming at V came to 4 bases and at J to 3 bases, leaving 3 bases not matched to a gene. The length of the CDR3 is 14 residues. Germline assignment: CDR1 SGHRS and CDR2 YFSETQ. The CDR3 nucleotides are TGCGCCAGCAGCGGGACAGGTAGTGGAAACACCATATATTTT. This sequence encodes CASSGTGSGNTIYF.

CDR3 loop: CAISEGGYQETQYF. In nucleotides, the CDR3 is TGTGCCATCAGTGAGGGTGGCTACCAAGAGACCCAGTACTTC. The chain couples TRBV10-3 to TRBJ2-5; D is uncertain. With 2 bases removed from V and 0 bases from J, the gap between germline ends came to 7 bases. The germline CDR1 and CDR2 sequences are ENHRY and SYGVKD. This CDR3 has 14 amino acids.

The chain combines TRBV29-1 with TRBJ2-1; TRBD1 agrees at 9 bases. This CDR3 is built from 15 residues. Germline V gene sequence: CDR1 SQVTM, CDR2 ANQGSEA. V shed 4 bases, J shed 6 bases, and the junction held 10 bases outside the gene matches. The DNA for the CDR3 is TGCAGCGTTGTTGACGGGACAGGGTTGTTCAATGAGCAGTTCTTC. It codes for CSVVDGTGLFNEQFF.

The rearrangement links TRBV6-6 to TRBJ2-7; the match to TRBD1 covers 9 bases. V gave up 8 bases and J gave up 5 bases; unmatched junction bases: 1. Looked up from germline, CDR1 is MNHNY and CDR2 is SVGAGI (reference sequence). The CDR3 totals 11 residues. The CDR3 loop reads CASGTGNEQYV. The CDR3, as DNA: TGTGCCAGCGGGACAGGGAACGAGCAGTACGTC.